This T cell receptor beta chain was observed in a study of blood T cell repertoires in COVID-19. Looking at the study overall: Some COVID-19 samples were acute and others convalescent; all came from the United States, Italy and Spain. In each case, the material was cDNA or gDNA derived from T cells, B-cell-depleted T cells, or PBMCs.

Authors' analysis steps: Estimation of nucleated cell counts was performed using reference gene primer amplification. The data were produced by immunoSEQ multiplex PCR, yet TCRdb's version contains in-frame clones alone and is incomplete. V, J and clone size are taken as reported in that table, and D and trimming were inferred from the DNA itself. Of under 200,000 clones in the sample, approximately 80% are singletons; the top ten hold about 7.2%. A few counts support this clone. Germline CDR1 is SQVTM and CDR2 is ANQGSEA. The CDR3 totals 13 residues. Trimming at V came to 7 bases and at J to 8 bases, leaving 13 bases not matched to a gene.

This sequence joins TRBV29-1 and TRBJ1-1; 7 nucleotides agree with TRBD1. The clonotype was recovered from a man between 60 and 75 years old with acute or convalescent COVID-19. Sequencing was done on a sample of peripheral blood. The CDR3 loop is CSGMTGYPSEAFF. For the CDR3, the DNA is TGCAGCGGAATGACAGGGTACCCCTCGGAAGCTTTCTTT. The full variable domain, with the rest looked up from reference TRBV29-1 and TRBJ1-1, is SAVISQKPSRDICQRGTSLTIQCQVDSQVTMMFWYRQQPGQSLTLIATANQGSEATYESGFVIDKFPISRPNLTFSTLTVSNMSPEDSSIYLCSGMTGYPSEAFFGQGTRLTVV.